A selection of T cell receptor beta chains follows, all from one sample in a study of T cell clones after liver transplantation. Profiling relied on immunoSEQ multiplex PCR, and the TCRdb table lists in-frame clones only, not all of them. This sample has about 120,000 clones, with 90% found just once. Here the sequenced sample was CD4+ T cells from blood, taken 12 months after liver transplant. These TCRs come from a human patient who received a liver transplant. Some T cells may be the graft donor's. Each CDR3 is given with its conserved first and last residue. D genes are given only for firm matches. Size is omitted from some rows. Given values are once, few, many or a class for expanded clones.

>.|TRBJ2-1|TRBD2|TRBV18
CASSPPGSGRGLNEQFF
TGTGCCAGCTCACCACCGGGTAGCGGGAGGGGGCTCAATGAGCAGTTCTTC
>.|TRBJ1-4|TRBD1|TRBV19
CASSNHWDSEEDEKLFF
TGTGCCAGTAGTAACCATTGGGACAGTGAGGAGGATGAAAAACTGTTTTTT
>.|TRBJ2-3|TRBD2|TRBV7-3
CASSPTGRGGDTQYF
TGTGCCAGCAGCCCTACCGGGAGGGGAGGAGATACGCAGTATTTT
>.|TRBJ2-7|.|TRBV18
CASSLKRATYEQYF
TGTGCCAGCTCATTGAAGCGTGCTACCTACGAGCAGTACTTC
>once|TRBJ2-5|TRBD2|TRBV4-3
CASSLTGGTQYF
TGCGCCAGCAGCCTTACGGGAGGGACCCAGTACTTC
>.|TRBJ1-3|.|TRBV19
CASSIGAMGRGSGNTIYF
TGTGCCAGTAGTATAGGTGCGATGGGCAGGGGATCTGGAAACACCATATATTTT
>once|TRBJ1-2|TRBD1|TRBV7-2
CASSFPTRLTGAYGYTF
TGTGCCAGCAGCTTCCCTACTCGATTAACAGGGGCCTATGGCTACACCTTC
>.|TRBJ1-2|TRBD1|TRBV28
CASSEVGTGLNYGYTF
TGTGCCAGCAGTGAGGTTGGGACAGGGCTCAACTATGGCTACACCTTC
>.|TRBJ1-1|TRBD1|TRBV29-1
CSAYSTGGYTEAFF
TGCAGCGCTTACTCCACAGGGGGTTACACTGAAGCTTTCTTT
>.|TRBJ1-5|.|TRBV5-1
CASSVDGDSNQPQHF
TGCGCCAGCAGCGTGGACGGTGATAGCAATCAGCCCCAGCATTTT
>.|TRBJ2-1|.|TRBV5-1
CASSFTNEQFF
TGCGCCAGCAGCTTCACCAATGAGCAGTTCTTC
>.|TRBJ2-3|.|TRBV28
CASSEGPGYPYF
TGTGCCAGCAGTGAAGGTCCTGGGTATCCGTATTTT
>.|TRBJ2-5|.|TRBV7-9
CASTLRDSETQYF
TGTGCCAGCACCCTCAGGGATTCAGAGACCCAGTACTTC
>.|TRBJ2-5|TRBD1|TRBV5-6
CASSLRQGMGETQYF
TGTGCCAGCAGCCTCCGACAGGGGATGGGAGAGACCCAGTACTTC
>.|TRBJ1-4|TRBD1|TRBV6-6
CASSPRQGTNEKLFF
TGTGCCAGCAGTCCTCGACAGGGGACTAATGAAAAACTGTTTTTT
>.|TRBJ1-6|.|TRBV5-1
CASSPGRGDNSPLHF
TGCGCCAGCAGCCCCGGGAGGGGCGACAATTCACCCCTCCACTTT
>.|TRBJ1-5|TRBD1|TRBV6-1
CASRSGTGGNQPQHF
TGTGCCAGCAGATCCGGGACAGGGGGCAATCAGCCCCAGCATTTT
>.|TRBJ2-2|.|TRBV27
CASSLIWRQGDTGELFF
TGTGCCAGCAGTTTAATTTGGCGTCAGGGCGACACCGGGGAGCTGTTTTTT
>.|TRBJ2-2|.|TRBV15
CATGREKNTGELFF
TGTGCCACCGGCAGGGAGAAGAACACCGGGGAGCTGTTTTTT
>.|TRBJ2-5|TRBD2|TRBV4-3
CASSQARTSGRLRETQYF
TGCGCCAGCAGCCAAGCGCGGACTAGCGGGAGGTTGAGAGAGACCCAGTACTTC